This entry features one TCR beta chain sequence. The antigen remains undetermined. The data are from a study of PD-1 blockade in classical Hodgkin lymphoma. Background on the study: Patients were infused with nivolumab 3 mg/kg every 2 weeks.

Each patient's relapse followed autologous stem cell transplantation, and brentuximab vedotin exposure varied. General observations from the study: Significant TCR diversity gains by C4D1 occurred in CD4+ but not CD8+ cells.

Repertoires were generated with immunoSEQ multiplex PCR, while TCRdb's copy carries only in-frame clones and drops some. The table records 20,000 or so clones, more than 75% of them present only once. This TCR derives from a human donor with classical Hodgkin lymphoma. Specimen: peripheral blood mononuclear cells (PBMCs), collected before the second cycle of nivolumab.

The CDR3 nucleotides read TGTGCCAGTAGTGACAGGGGAAGGGGAGAGACCCAGTACTTC. It translates to CASSDRGRGETQYF. J is TRBJ2-5 and V is TRBV19, with 8 bases fitting TRBD1. J was trimmed by 4 bases and V by 5 bases; bases with no gene match: 6. The CDR3 is 14 residues long. CDR1 is LNHDA and CDR2 is SQIVND in the germline V gene (reference sequence).